Listed below are T cell receptor beta chains from one sample, sequenced in a study of human CD8 memory T cell subsets. TCRdb re-called the 5' RACE reads, yielding one record per CDR3 amino acid sequence without DNA. The table lists thousands of distinct CDR3 sequences. The sequenced material came from CD8+ T cells from PBMCs. Receptor source: a human donor in good health. The CDR3 runs from the conserved cysteine through the conserved F or W. Only some rows state a clone size, as once, few, many or a class for expanded clones.

size,V,J,CDR3
medium-sized,TRBV27,TRBJ2-7,CASSPLVGSGSSYEQYF
NA,TRBV6-5,TRBJ2-5,CASSYKTSGGRETQYF
medium-sized,TRBV10-2,TRBJ2-1,CASSDPGNGAGDEQFF
NA,TRBV10-3,TRBJ2-7,CAISGAGTGVYEQYF
NA,TRBV9,TRBJ2-7,CASSVGDYSYEQYF
NA,TRBV7-9,TRBJ1-5,CASSPQGQPQHF
medium-sized,TRBV7-2,TRBJ1-1,CASSLRRDGGTEAFF
NA,TRBV20-1,TRBJ2-1,CSAPFPGQGDYNEQFF
NA,TRBV7-9,TRBJ2-1,CASARDGGQANEQFF
NA,TRBV5-1,TRBJ2-7,CASSLGQGFSYEQYF
NA,TRBV18,TRBJ2-5,CASSPRADEETQYF
NA,TRBV27,TRBJ2-7,CASSLRDTHYEQYF
NA,TRBV6-2/TRBV6-3,TRBJ2-7,CASNPEPGQDSYEQYF
NA,TRBV20-1,TRBJ1-2,CSARDSGNYGYTF
NA,TRBV14,TRBJ2-7,CASSIAGVVPEQYF
NA,TRBV4-1,TRBJ1-6,CASSQVTVLESPLHF
NA,TRBV9,TRBJ2-5,CASSVTGARETQYF
medium-sized,TRBV29-1,TRBJ1-1,CSALTYTEAFF
NA,TRBV6-6,TRBJ2-2,CASASGLAGHTGELFF
medium-sized,TRBV7-6,TRBJ2-1,CASSSPRGALAGVNNEQFF
NA,TRBV6-1,TRBJ2-7,CASSPGQYYEQYF
medium-sized,TRBV15,TRBJ2-7,CATSRPYEQYF
NA,TRBV7-8,TRBJ2-1,CASTIGTGNRDEQFF
NA,TRBV29-1,TRBJ2-7,CSVRLAGAYEQYF
medium-sized,TRBV14,TRBJ1-2,CASSPVFYGYTF
large,TRBV7-3,TRBJ2-2,CASSLIPGGATTGELFF
NA,TRBV20-1,TRBJ2-1,CSAGTGGQGKNEQFF
NA,TRBV28,TRBJ1-2,CASSPGTGAGYTF
NA,TRBV21-1,TRBJ2-1,CASSISTGTNPYNEQFF
NA,TRBV5-6,TRBJ1-2,CASSFGRGSEGYTF
NA,TRBV20-1,TRBJ2-7,CSARDIVGGLHEQYF
medium-sized,TRBV4-3,TRBJ2-7,CASSQDWGSGGPGYEQYF
NA,TRBV11-2,TRBJ2-5,CASSSPGLAGMETQYF